This T cell receptor beta chain was sequenced in a study of blood T cell repertoires in COVID-19. Per the germline V gene, CDR1 is MNHNS and CDR2 is SASEGT. The CDR3 runs 16 residues. The V gene end was trimmed by 1 base and the J gene end by 5 bases; junction bases not matched to a gene: 8. As originally analysed: Amplification with reference gene primers provided the estimates of nucleated cell counts. Measured with immunoSEQ multiplex PCR; TCRdb has only the in-frame clones, and not every one. V, J and clone size are taken as reported in that table, and D and trimming were inferred from the DNA itself. The table has roughly 230,000 clones, about 82% seen once.

The chain couples TRBV6-1 to TRBJ2-7, with 10 bases aligning to TRBD1. The clonotype comes from a woman in her fifties or sixties with active or convalescent COVID-19. Sequencing used peripheral blood. DNA of the CDR3: TGTGCCAGCAGTGAAGAAGGGACAGGGGTCAAGGACGAGCAGTACGTC. It is translated as CASSEEGTGVKDEQYV.